What follows describes a single T cell receptor (beta chain). Its antigen is undetermined. On cycle 4 day 1 and cycle 7 day 1, as well as at baseline, blood was sampled. The sample comes from a study of OX40 agonist ivuxolimab in advanced cancers. Study summary: Patients enrolled in dose escalation were diagnosed with hepatocellular carcinoma, melanoma, renal cell or head and neck cancer. General study points: Partial responders treated at 0.1-3.0 mg/kg exhibited clonal expansion among the lowest measured. Clonal expansion by week 6 occurred in CD4+ and CD8+ blood T cells (at 0.1 to 3.0 mg/kg).

The data were produced by immunoSEQ multiplex PCR, yet TCRdb's version contains in-frame clones alone and is incomplete. The sample lists tens of thousands of clones, roughly 80% occurring once. The length of the CDR3 is 11 residues. Trimming removed 1 base from V and 9 bases from J, with 8 bases in between. In germline, CDR1 is SGHNT, CDR2 YYREEE (reference sequence). The sample in question was CD4+ or CD8+ T cells sorted from blood, obtained in a trial of the OX40 agonist ivuxolimab. The receptor was isolated from an adult with an advanced solid tumor such as melanoma, head and neck, liver or kidney cancer. The V gene is TRBV5-4, the J gene TRBJ2-7; D is ambiguous. CDR3 bases: TGTGCCAGCAGCTTGTATGGATTGCAGTACTTC. It encodes CASSLYGLQYF. The full variable domain, its missing parts supplied by reference TRBV5-4 and TRBJ2-7, is ETGVTQSPTHLIKTRGQQVTLRCSSQSGHNTVSWYQQALGQGPQFIFQYYREEENGRGNFPPRFSGLQFPNYSSELNVNALELDDSALYLCASSLYGLQYFGPGTRLTVT.